These 14 T cell receptor beta chains were sequenced from one sample in a study of blood T cell repertoires in COVID-19. Some clones are missing from TCRdb's copy, which holds only in-frame ones; the method was immunoSEQ multiplex PCR. The sample carries approximately 120,000 clones, around nine tenths recorded once. Sequenced material: peripheral blood. These receptors all come from a man aged 50 to 60 with acute or convalescent COVID-19.

This clone has a single count. The CDR3 DNA reads as TGTGCCAGCAGTTCGCTAGCGCCTGAGGACAATGAGCAGTTCTTC. It specifies CASSSLAPEDNEQFF. This rearrangement joins TRBV27 to TRBJ2-1, with D possibly matching TRBD2 (6 bases). Trimming stripped 4 bases from V and 5 bases from J, with 15 bases between. CDR1 and CDR2 from the germline V gene are MNHEY and SMNVEV (reference sequence). This CDR3 has 15 residues.

The chain employs TRBV19 and TRBJ2-7, with 7 bases aligning to TRBD2. CDR1 and CDR2 (germline): LNHDA, SQIVND (reference sequence). The CDR3 consists of 12 residues. V shed 5 bases, J shed 6 bases, and the junction held 4 bases outside the gene matches. CDR3 DNA: TGTGCCAGTAGTCAGGGAGGGCTCGAGCAGTACTTC. It specifies CASSQGGLEQYF.

The rearrangement uses TRBV3-1 (or the pseudogene TRBV3-2) and TRBJ2-1; 10 nucleotides align to TRBD1. The V segment lost 6 bases and the J segment 7 bases; nucleotides outside the gene matches: 9. CDR1 is LGHDT, CDR2 YNNKEL, per germline (reference sequence). CDR3 size: 15 residues. The CDR3 protein is CASSRGDRGYNEQFF. The CDR3 DNA sequence: TGTGCCAGCAGTCGAGGGGACAGGGGCTATAATGAGCAGTTCTTC.

The CDR3 sequence is CASGSPGTSGSWEAKNIQYF. Here the CDR3 DNA reads TGTGCTAGTGGTTCCCCCGGGACTAGCGGGAGTTGGGAAGCCAAAAACATTCAGTACTTC. The rearrangement links TRBV12-5 to TRBJ2-4; 14 nucleotides align to TRBD2. J lost 0 bases, V lost 4 bases, and 11 bases had no gene match. The CDR3 consists of 20 residues. Germline assignment: CDR1 LGHNT and CDR2 FRNRAP.

The chain combines TRBV24-1 with TRBJ1-1, with D unclear. Germline values: CDR1 KGHDR, CDR2 SFDVKD. V lost 9 bases and J 7 bases, leaving 17 bases between the germline ends. The CDR3 consists of 13 residues. The CDR3 bases are TGTGCCACCCAGCAGAGCGAAGAACATGAAGCTTTCTTT. Amino acids: CATQQSEEHEAFF.

The V and J genes are TRBV19 and TRBJ2-2; no clear D. Germline V lookup: CDR1 LNHDA, CDR2 SQIVND (reference sequence). CDR3 length: 14 amino acids. Deletions cut 6 bases from V and 6 bases from J, with 14 bases between. The CDR3: CASRRENLAGELFF. Written as DNA, the CDR3 is TGTGCCAGTAGGCGAGAGAATCTAGCCGGGGAGCTGTTTTTT.

The J gene is TRBJ2-5, the V gene TRBV28, with D tentatively TRBD1 (5 bases). Per germline, CDR1 MDHEN and CDR2 SYDVKM. The length of the CDR3 is 13 residues. With 8 bases removed from V and 2 bases from J, the gap between germline ends came to 12 bases. This chain's CDR3 is CASGTGIQETQYF. The CDR3 DNA follows: TGTGCCAGCGGAACAGGAATACAAGAGACCCAGTACTTC.

This chain links TRBV14 with TRBJ1-3, with D uncertain. Looked up from germline, CDR1 is SGHDN and CDR2 is FVKESK. This CDR3 spans 15 amino acids. Deletions cut 1 base from V and 0 bases from J, with 7 bases between. CDR3 nucleotides: TGTGCCAGCAGCCAAGTTGCGAGCTCTGGAAACACCATATATTTT. Protein sequence: CASSQVASSGNTIYF.

This clone was counted a single time. Distinct nucleotide sequences in the sample also encode this CDR3. This chain links TRBV6-5 with TRBJ1-2; 8 bases fit TRBD1. Germline CDR1 reads MNHEY; CDR2 reads SVGAGI. With 6 bases clipped from V and 4 bases from J, the junction kept 4 bases outside the gene matches. The CDR3 is made up of 13 amino acids. The CDR3 nucleotides read TGTGCCAGCAGCTCAGGGGGCGGCTATGGCTACACCTTC. Protein product: CASSSGGGYGYTF.

This CDR3 reads CAWSIRSGSGNTIYF. The CDR3 DNA is TGTGCCTGGAGTATCCGATCAGGGTCCGGAAACACCATATATTTT. The chain has TRBV30 and TRBJ1-3, with D possibly matching TRBD1 (5 bases). CDR1 is GTSNPN, CDR2 SVGIG, per germline (reference sequence). The CDR3 has 15 residues. V gave up 2 bases and J gave up 4 bases, with 15 bases separating them.

This rearrangement joins TRBV19 to TRBJ1-5, with TRBD1 identical over 7 bases. Trimming removed 7 bases from V and 2 bases from J; junction bases left unmatched: 5. The CDR3 extends over 14 amino acids. CDR1 and CDR2 from the germline V gene are LNHDA and SQIVND (reference sequence). CDR3 protein: CASTKQGGNQPQHF. CDR3 DNA: TGTGCCAGTACCAAGCAGGGGGGCAATCAGCCCCAGCATTTT.

The sample holds one count of this clone. The V and J genes are TRBV5-1 and TRBJ2-1; 12 bases are shared with TRBD2. J lost 8 bases, V lost 2 bases, and 5 bases had no gene match. This CDR3 is built from 15 residues. CDR1 and CDR2 from the germline V gene are SGHRS and YFSETQ. As DNA, the CDR3 is TGCGCCAGCAGCTTTCTAGCGGGAGGGCCGGATGAGCAGTTCTTC. Translating it yields CASSFLAGGPDEQFF.

The gene calls are TRBV6-6 and TRBJ1-3; D unresolved. V lost 5 bases to trimming and J lost 4 bases, with 6 bases between them. The CDR3 is 12 residues long. Germline V gene lookup returns CDR1 MNHNY and CDR2 SVGAGI (reference sequence). CDR3 region: CASSPFGNTIYF. CDR3 DNA sequence: TGTGCCAGCAGTCCCTTCGGAAACACCATATATTTT.

The V call is TRBV30, the J call TRBJ2-4, with D unclear. This CDR3 has 13 amino acids. V lost 3 bases and J 8 bases, leaving 14 bases between the germline ends. Germline values: CDR1 GTSNPN, CDR2 SVGIG (reference sequence). The CDR3 coding sequence is TGTGCCTGGAGCGGAGTGTCACTGGACATTCAGTACTTC. Translated, it gives CAWSGVSLDIQYF.